The 20 T cell receptor beta chains presented below share a single source sample, sequenced in a study of metastatic and nonmetastatic thyroid tumors (dated by TCRdb to between 2020 and 2021). Library method: PCR. TCRdb names Illumina HiSeq 4000 as the instrument used. Using fastp at Q25 and MiXCR, TCRdb reprocessed the public reads and kept productive beta chains. For this sample there are 14,000 to 15,000 clones; 3.6% appear just once. The top ten clonotypes cover roughly 26% of the sample. None of the patients had been given any treatment before thyroid surgery. Source material: tumor tissue. The receptors shown here come from a female donor with papillary thyroid cancer or a benign thyroid nodule (not recorded which). Some clones in this sample may be carry-over from other donors' samples.

V is TRBV12-3 or TRBV12-4 and J is TRBJ2-3; 7 bases map to TRBD2. The J segment lost 4 bases and the V segment lost 3 bases, leaving 10 bases of the junction unmatched. The CDR3 extends over 16 amino acids. CDR3 nucleotide sequence: TGTGCCAGCAGTTTGGTGGGAGGGCCTTCCGCAGATACGCAGTATTTT. It codes for CASSLVGGPSADTQYF.

This sequence joins TRBV6-2 or TRBV6-3 and TRBJ2-7; no clear D. Germline lookup yields CDR1 MNHEY and CDR2 SVGEGT. Trimming took 5 bases from V and 2 from J, leaving 13 bases between them. This CDR3 is 14 amino acids long. As DNA, the CDR3 is TGTGCCAGCAGTCAAGACCGCTGTCCCTACGAGCAGTACTTC. Translation gives CASSQDRCPYEQYF.

The chain uses TRBV29-1 and TRBJ1-1; D not certain. Germline CDR1 and CDR2: SQVTM and ANQGSEA. The CDR3 has 9 residues. V lost 6 bases and J 7 bases, leaving 6 bases between the germline ends. CDR3 DNA sequence: TGCAGCGTAGACGTTGAAGCTTTCTTT. Translating gives CSVDVEAFF.

The J gene is TRBJ1-2, the V gene TRBV10-2; D might be TRBD1 (5 bases). V lost 7 bases, J lost 6 bases, and 12 bases lay in between. This CDR3 has 12 amino acids. Per the germline V gene, CDR1 is WSHSY and CDR2 is SAAADI. The CDR3 bases are TGCGCCAGCAAAAGGGGAAGAGATGGCTACACCTTC. This translates into CASKRGRDGYTF.

This chain connects TRBV24-1 to TRBJ1-5; D call uncertain. The CDR3 is made up of 12 amino acids. CDR1 KGHDR and CDR2 SFDVKD come from the germline V gene. Trimming left V 6 bases short and J 1 base short, with 3 bases between. The CDR3 spells CATSTSNQPQHF. The DNA for the CDR3 is TGTGCCACCAGTACGAGCAATCAGCCCCAGCATTTT.

By sample fraction, this clone is medium-sized (0.01 to 0.1%). The CDR3 reads CASSITSDYNEQFF. CDR3 bases: TGTGCCAGTAGTATAACTAGTGACTACAATGAGCAGTTCTTC. V usage is TRBV19 and J usage is TRBJ2-1, with D possibly matching TRBD2 (5 bases). Germline loops: CDR1 LNHDA, CDR2 SQIVND (reference sequence). This CDR3 is built from 14 residues. Trimming took off 2 bases at V and 3 bases at J, with 8 bases between the two ends.

This clone has a handful of counts. This chain links TRBV7-9 with TRBJ2-7, with 9 bases that match TRBD2. The V segment lost 0 bases and the J segment 6 bases; nucleotides outside the gene matches: 6. Germline V gene data show CDR1 as SEHNR and CDR2 as FQNEAQ (reference sequence). This CDR3 region has 15 residues. As DNA, the CDR3 is TGTGCCAGCAGCTTAGCAGCGGGAGGTCTTTTCGAGCAGTACTTC. This encodes CASSLAAGGLFEQYF.

The rearrangement joins TRBV7-2 to TRBJ2-1; 15 nucleotides agree with TRBD2. The germline gives CDR1 SGHTA, CDR2 FQGNSA. CDR3 size: 16 residues. J was trimmed by 9 bases and V by 4 bases; bases with no gene match: 7. The CDR3 region is CASSYQPGLAGGEQFF. CDR3 in DNA: TGTGCCAGCAGCTACCAACCGGGACTAGCGGGAGGTGAGCAGTTCTTC.

This clone was seen more than once but under ten times. This sequence joins TRBV12-3 or TRBV12-4 and TRBJ2-1, with 7 positions matching TRBD2. V shed 6 bases and J 8 bases; nucleotides not matched to a gene: 4. The CDR3 length is 12 residues. The DNA for the CDR3 is TGTGCCAGCAGCCCTAGCGGCCATGAGCAGTTCTTC. The encoded protein is CASSPSGHEQFF.

In this sample, this clone turned up a few times. V is TRBV28 and J is TRBJ1-5, with TRBD1 matching over 7 bases. This CDR3 comprises 12 residues. Trimming removed 6 bases from V and 4 bases from J; junction bases left unmatched: 0. Germline loops: CDR1 MDHEN, CDR2 SYDVKM. The CDR3 is CASRTGNQPQHF. The CDR3 DNA follows: TGTGCCAGCAGGACAGGGAATCAGCCCCAGCATTTT.

This clone turned up a few times. The chain recombines TRBV27 with TRBJ2-3; D could derive from TRBD1 or TRBD2 (6 bases each). The CDR3 is 17 amino acids. Per germline, CDR1 MNHEY and CDR2 SMNVEV (reference sequence). V lost 1 base, J lost 3 bases, and 17 bases lay in between. CDR3: CASSLLGPGAGTDTQYF. CDR3 DNA: TGTGCCAGCAGTTTATTAGGCCCGGGGGCGGGGACAGATACGCAGTATTTT.

The chain joins TRBV28 to TRBJ1-2; no reliable D call. The ends were cut back, 1 base at V and 2 bases at J, with 20 bases in the middle. This CDR3 has 18 residues. Germline V CDR1 and CDR2: MDHEN, SYDVKM. The CDR3 reads CASSLLGNGGPTNYGYTF. The CDR3 DNA follows: TGTGCCAGCAGTTTATTGGGGAACGGTGGGCCAACCAACTATGGCTACACCTTC.

This clone was recorded a few times. J is TRBJ2-7 and V is TRBV27; 8 nucleotides line up with TRBD1. Germline lookup yields CDR1 MNHEY and CDR2 SMNVEV (reference sequence). This CDR3 has 13 residues. Trimming at V came to 6 bases and at J to 2 bases, leaving 3 bases not matched to a gene. CDR3 in amino acids: CASSRTGPYEQYF. The DNA of the CDR3 is TGTGCCAGCAGCAGGACAGGGCCCTACGAGCAGTACTTC.

This sequence joins TRBV11-2 and TRBJ1-4; D unclear. Germline V gene sequence: CDR1 SGHAT, CDR2 FQNNGV. This CDR3 comprises 13 residues. V was shortened by 5 bases and J by 8 bases, with 12 bases between the two germline ends. As DNA, the CDR3 is TGTGCCAGCAGCCGACTAGGAAACGAAAAACTGTTTTTT. Its protein is CASSRLGNEKLFF.

Note on this clone: At one end the junction does not follow the germline gene, possibly because of a read error. In DNA, the CDR3 is TGTGCCAGCAGCTGGAGGGGTTACGGGGAGCTTTTTTTT. Amino acid sequence: CASSWRGYGELFF. The chain carries TRBV6-2 or TRBV6-3 and TRBJ2-2; D possibly corresponds to TRBD2 (6 bases). Germline V gene sequence: CDR1 MNHEY, CDR2 SVGEGT. The CDR3 loop spans 13 amino acids.

In this sample, this clone turned up a few times. CDR3 region: CASSDGSTDTQYF. In DNA, the CDR3 is TGTGCCAGCAGTGATGGGAGCACAGATACGCAGTATTTT. The chain joins TRBV2 to TRBJ2-3, with D unresolved. The germline V gene encodes CDR1 SNHLY and CDR2 FYNNEI. The CDR3 is made up of 13 amino acids. V was pared by 3 bases and J by 0 bases, with 4 bases between.

This clone has only a few counts. The J gene is TRBJ1-6, the V gene TRBV11-2; 7 nucleotides line up with TRBD1. Germline values: CDR1 SGHAT, CDR2 FQNNGV. The length of the CDR3 is 14 residues. Trimming took 5 bases from V and 7 from J; bases not matched to a gene: 5. The CDR3 is CASSRDSLNSPLHF. The CDR3 DNA is TGTGCCAGCAGCAGGGACAGCCTAAATTCACCCCTCCACTTT.

This clone was seen a few times. This chain joins TRBV12-3 or TRBV12-4 and TRBJ2-7, with D unclear. Trimming took off 5 bases at V and 3 bases at J, with 11 bases between the two ends. This CDR3 has 13 amino acids. CDR3 residues: CASSSGRHYEQYF. CDR3 bases: TGTGCCAGCAGTAGTGGAAGACACTACGAGCAGTACTTC.

This clone showed up just a few times. The V gene is TRBV27, the J gene TRBJ1-2; no clear D gene. The V and J ends lost 2 bases and 3 bases respectively, with 10 bases between them. Germline CDR1 and CDR2: MNHEY and SMNVEV (reference sequence). This CDR3 comprises 14 residues. The CDR3 DNA is TGTGCCAGCAGTTTAGCATCATATGACTATGGCTACACCTTC. Residues: CASSLASYDYGYTF.

The V gene is TRBV6-4, the J gene TRBJ1-2, with 10 bases aligning to TRBD1. V lost 0 bases to trimming and J lost 5 bases; unmatched junction nucleotides: 0. Germline CDR1 reads MRHNA; CDR2 reads SNTAGT. This CDR3 spans 14 amino acids. CDR3 residues: CASSDSDRGYGYTF. The DNA for the CDR3 is TGTGCCAGCAGTGACTCGGACAGGGGGTATGGCTACACCTTC.